These 5 T cell receptor beta chains originate from one sample sequenced in a study of CD8+ T cells in alopecia areata. Treatment in this sample: oral pan-JAK inhibitor, 5-10 mg twice daily. Investigators isolated RNA and reverse transcribed it into cDNA to act as the sequencing template. Profiling relied on immunoSEQ multiplex PCR, and the TCRdb table lists in-frame clones only, not all of them. Among just over 150,000 clones listed, about three fifths were seen once. The specimen was CD4+ T cells sorted from blood, collected at week 4, from a patient treated with tofacitinib. The receptors stem from a human donor with alopecia areata.

The chain couples TRBV21-1 to TRBJ2-7; the table's D call, TRBD2, was not checked against the DNA. TRBV21-1 counts as a pseudogene. This CDR3 region has 14 residues. The CDR3 nucleotides read TGTGCCAGCAGCAAAGCGCGGGGATCCTACGAGCAGTACTTC. This encodes CASSKARGSYEQYF.

The V gene is TRBV30, the J gene TRBJ1-6; TRBD1 matches 7 bases. After removal of 0 bases from V and 6 bases from J, the junction contained 8 bases not matched to a gene. This CDR3 region has 16 residues. The germline CDR1 and CDR2 sequences are GTSNPN and SVGIG (reference sequence). CDR3 bases: TGTGCCTGGAGTGTAATGAGGGGGCGCATTAATTCACCCCTCCACTTT. Protein sequence: CAWSVMRGRINSPLHF.

V is TRBV30 and J is TRBJ1-1; D gene unclear. V dropped 1 base and J dropped 7 bases, with 4 bases sitting between them. Germline CDR1 reads GTSNPN; CDR2 reads SVGIG (reference sequence). The CDR3 is made up of 10 amino acids. CDR3 protein: CAWSGFEAFF. In DNA form, the CDR3 reads TGTGCCTGGAGTGGATTTGAAGCTTTCTTT. Together with reference TRBV30 and TRBJ1-1, the CDR3 gives the full variable domain: SQTIHQWPATLVQPVGSPLSLECTVEGTSNPNLYWYRQAAGRGLQLLFYSVGIGQISSEVPQNLSASRPQDRQFILSSKKLLLSDSGFYLCAWSGFEAFFGQGTRLTVV.

The sample holds one count of this clone. V and J are TRBV29-1 and TRBJ2-1; D gene ambiguous. CDR1 SQVTM and CDR2 ANQGSEA come from the germline V gene. This CDR3 comprises 13 residues. The V end lost 6 bases, the J end lost 1 base, and 10 bases lay between the germline ends. CDR3 loop: CSVLTVSYNEQFF. CDR3 coding DNA: TGCAGCGTCCTCACGGTATCCTACAATGAGCAGTTCTTC.

V usage is TRBV30 and J usage is TRBJ2-5, with 7 bases identical to TRBD2. This CDR3 contains 13 residues. Germline assignment: CDR1 GTSNPN and CDR2 SVGIG (reference sequence). The junction had 7 bases not matched to a gene; V was cut back by 7 bases and J by 2 bases. The chain's CDR3 is CASTASGQETQYF. As DNA, the CDR3 is TGTGCCTCTACGGCTAGCGGTCAAGAGACCCAGTACTTC. The full variable domain, its missing parts supplied by reference TRBV30 and TRBJ2-5, is SQTIHQWPATLVQPVGSPLSLECTVEGTSNPNLYWYRQAAGRGLQLLFYSVGIGQISSEVPQNLSASRPQDRQFILSSKKLLLSDSGFYLCASTASGQETQYFGPGTRLLVL.